One and the same sample provided the 28 T cell receptor beta chains below, sequenced in a study of blood T cell repertoires in COVID-19. The repertoire was sequenced with immunoSEQ multiplex PCR; TCRdb's copy has only in-frame clones and lacks some. The sample contains some 100,000 clones, 70% to 80% of which appear only once. Material for sequencing was peripheral blood. Source of these receptors: a human donor in a cohort sampled during active COVID-19.

In its sample, this clone was seen a few times. The same CDR3 arises from other DNA sequences in this sample as well. The chain employs TRBV19 and TRBJ1-2; no clear D gene. From germline, CDR1 is LNHDA and CDR2 SQIVND (reference sequence). The germline V and J ends were trimmed by 3 bases and 5 bases, with 10 bases remaining between them. CDR3 length equals 13 residues. The CDR3 nucleotides are TGTGCCAGTAGTATCAAGCAAGAGTATGGCTACACCTTC. Translating it yields CASSIKQEYGYTF.

This chain joins TRBV28 and TRBJ2-1; TRBD2 agrees at 8 bases. The trim removed 6 bases at V and 4 bases at J, leaving 11 bases unmatched. Germline values: CDR1 MDHEN, CDR2 SYDVKM. This CDR3 is 16 amino acids long. This CDR3 is CASSTLAGLGYNEQFF. The CDR3 region has the DNA TGTGCCAGCAGCACCTTAGCGGGGCTTGGTTACAATGAGCAGTTCTTC.

This chain uses TRBV12-5 with TRBJ2-5; TRBD2 might be the D (7 bases). The CDR3 loop spans 13 amino acids. The V and J ends lost 7 bases and 4 bases respectively, with 13 bases between them. Germline V gene sequence: CDR1 LGHNT, CDR2 FRNRAP. For the CDR3, the DNA is TGTGCTAGTGCTCCTAGGGGGGGAGAGACCCAGTACTTC. This encodes CASAPRGGETQYF.

The gene calls are TRBV2 and TRBJ1-2; TRBD1 might be the D (5 bases). CDR1 is SNHLY and CDR2 is FYNNEI in the germline V gene. Trimming stripped 7 bases from V and 3 bases from J, with 12 bases between. The CDR3 sequence is 13 residues long. The CDR3 here is CASKDSLDYGYTF. The CDR3 DNA is TGTGCCAGCAAAGACAGTCTGGACTATGGCTACACCTTC.

This clone has just one count. The V call is TRBV21-1, the J call TRBJ2-7; the D call TRBD2 from the table was never checked on the DNA. TRBV21-1 is flagged as a pseudogene. The CDR3 is 14 amino acids. CDR3 in amino acids: CASSPRTSTYEQYF. The DNA for the CDR3 is TGTGCCAGCAGCCCCCGGACTTCCACCTACGAGCAGTACTTC.

V gene TRBV12-3 or TRBV12-4 combines with J gene TRBJ1-5, with a weak D call TRBD1 (5 bases). CDR3 size: 12 residues. Trimming removed 6 bases from V and 9 bases from J, with 12 bases in between. For the CDR3, the DNA is TGTGCCAGCAGACCAGGGCAAAGGCCCCAGCATTTT. It translates to CASRPGQRPQHF.

This chain connects TRBV5-1 to TRBJ2-1, with 10 bases fitting TRBD2. Germline V gene lookup returns CDR1 SGHRS and CDR2 YFSETQ. The CDR3 extends over 16 amino acids. V trimming: 3 bases; J trimming: 9 bases; junction bases outside the gene matches: 12. The chain's CDR3 is CASSSSGGRPTVEQFF. The CDR3 bases are TGCGCCAGCAGCTCTAGCGGGGGTCGACCGACAGTTGAGCAGTTCTTC.

This clone was observed once. CDR3 amino acids: CASSVIMNTEAFF. For the CDR3, the DNA is TGTGCCAGTAGTGTTATTATGAACACTGAAGCTTTCTTT. The genes are TRBV19 and TRBJ1-1; the D is unclear. This CDR3 has 13 amino acids. Germline CDR1 reads LNHDA; CDR2 reads SQIVND (reference sequence). V lost 5 bases and J 0 bases, leaving 7 bases between the germline ends. The variable domain in full, completed from reference TRBV19 and TRBJ1-1, reads DGGITQSPKYLFRKEGQNVTLSCEQNLNHDAMYWYRQDPGQGLRLIYYSQIVNDFQKGDIAEGYSVSREKKESFPLTVTSAQKNPTAFYLCASSVIMNTEAFFGQGTRLTVV.

The chain links TRBV3-1 (or the pseudogene TRBV3-2) to TRBJ2-5; 7 bases fit TRBD2. V lost 2 bases, J lost 4 bases, and 10 bases stayed unmatched. Germline values: CDR1 LGHDT, CDR2 YNNKEL (reference sequence). The CDR3 contains 16 residues. Written as DNA, the CDR3 is TGTGCCAGCAGCCAAACTCGTACGGGAGGAAGAGAGACCCAGTACTTC. This gives the protein CASSQTRTGGRETQYF.

V is TRBV11-2 and J is TRBJ2-7, with a possible D match to TRBD2 (6 bases). Germline V gene data show CDR1 as SGHAT and CDR2 as FQNNGV. Trimming stripped 3 bases from V and 2 bases from J, with 11 bases between. The CDR3 totals 14 residues. The CDR3: CASSFEGGPYEQYF. The CDR3 DNA sequence: TGTGCCAGCAGCTTTGAGGGAGGCCCCTACGAGCAGTACTTC.

The chain has TRBV7-2 and TRBJ2-7; 16 bases agree with TRBD2. V lost 4 bases to trimming and J lost 4 bases; unmatched junction nucleotides: 7. This CDR3 comprises 17 residues. CDR1 and CDR2 from the germline V gene are SGHTA and FQGNSA. Here the CDR3 DNA reads TGTGCCAGCAGCTCCGGGACTAGCGGGGGGGTTCTTTACGAGCAGTACTTC. Translating gives CASSSGTSGGVLYEQYF.

V and J are TRBV30 and TRBJ1-5, with a weak D call TRBD1 (6 bases). Deletions cut 2 bases from V and 5 bases from J, with 19 bases between. CDR3 size: 16 residues. Germline assignment: CDR1 GTSNPN and CDR2 SVGIG (reference sequence). The CDR3 spells CAWSLVGTKADQPQHF. The CDR3 DNA reads as TGTGCCTGGAGTTTGGTCGGGACAAAAGCAGATCAGCCCCAGCATTTT.

The V and J genes are TRBV7-9 and TRBJ2-7; the D gene is possibly TRBD2 (5 bases). Germline loops: CDR1 SEHNR, CDR2 FQNEAQ (reference sequence). This CDR3 comprises 14 residues. Trimming removed 1 base from V and 6 bases from J, with 13 bases in between. CDR3 coding DNA: TGTGCCAGCAGCTTAGATACTAGACATGGCGAGCAGTACTTC. It translates to CASSLDTRHGEQYF. Based on the CDR3 plus reference TRBV7-9 and TRBJ2-7, the full variable domain is DTGVSQNPRHKITKRGQNVTFRCDPISEHNRLYWYRQTLGQGPEFLTYFQNEAQLEKSRLLSDRFSAERPKGSFSTLEIQRTEQGDSAMYLCASSLDTRHGEQYFGPGTRLTVT.

V and J are TRBV11-1 and TRBJ1-1; TRBD1 matches at 8 bases. V shed 6 bases and J 8 bases; nucleotides not matched to a gene: 5. Per germline, CDR1 SGHAT and CDR2 FQDESV (reference sequence). The CDR3 totals 12 residues. For the CDR3, the DNA is TGTGCCAGCAGTTCAGACAGGGGAGAAGCTTTCTTT. This sequence encodes CASSSDRGEAFF.

J is TRBJ1-5 and V is TRBV19; D is unclear. CDR1 and CDR2 from the germline V gene are LNHDA and SQIVND (reference sequence). This CDR3 comprises 16 residues. The V end was cut by 5 bases, the J end by 1 base, with 15 bases between. The CDR3 DNA follows: TGTGCCAGTAGTCCAGTGGACCGGGGAAGCAATCAGCCCCAGCATTTT. It yields the protein CASSPVDRGSNQPQHF.

The V call is TRBV13, the J call TRBJ2-7; D perhaps matches TRBD1 (5 bases). From germline, CDR1 is PRHDT and CDR2 FYEKMQ (reference sequence). The CDR3 runs to 13 residues. V was trimmed by 4 bases and J by 9 bases, leaving 16 bases between them. The CDR3 protein is CASSSGPEFGQYF. For the CDR3, the DNA is TGTGCCAGCAGCTCAGGGCCGGAGTTCGGGCAGTACTTC.

The chain carries TRBV27 and TRBJ2-7, with TRBD1 identical over 8 bases. Germline loops: CDR1 MNHEY, CDR2 SMNVEV (reference sequence). V gave up 5 bases and J gave up 5 bases; unmatched junction bases: 14. The CDR3 is 16 residues long. The CDR3 DNA follows: TGTGCCAGCAGTCTCCGAACAGGGGGATACGGGAACGAGCAGTACTTC. Translating gives CASSLRTGGYGNEQYF.

This chain links TRBV9 with TRBJ2-1; the D gene is possibly TRBD2 (5 bases). Per germline, CDR1 SGDLS and CDR2 YYNGEE. The V end lost 8 bases, the J end lost 8 bases, and 11 bases lay between the germline ends. The CDR3 runs to 11 residues. The CDR3 loop is CARRRWDEQFF. The CDR3 DNA sequence: TGTGCCAGACGGAGGTGGGATGAGCAGTTCTTC. Full variable domain (remainder filled in from reference TRBV9 and TRBJ2-1): DSGVTQTPKHLITATGQRVTLRCSPRSGDLSVYWYQQSLDQGLQFLIQYYNGEERAKGNILERFSAQQFPDLHSELNLSSLELGDSALYFCARRRWDEQFFGPGTRLTVL.

V is TRBV7-2 and J is TRBJ1-2; 10 bases fit TRBD1. V lost 9 bases and J lost 4; bases outside the gene matches: 8. The CDR3 loop spans 14 amino acids. Germline CDR1 and CDR2: SGHTA and FQGNSA. Here the CDR3 DNA reads TGTGCCAGTGCCGTCGGGACAGGGGCCTATGGCTACACCTTC. It translates to CASAVGTGAYGYTF.

For the CDR3, the DNA is TGTGCCAGCAGCTTCCTCGGGCGGGCCGTAGCCCCAGATACGCAGTATTTT. Residues: CASSFLGRAVAPDTQYF. The genes are TRBV7-8 and TRBJ2-3; possibly TRBD2 for D (5 bases). The CDR3 has 17 residues. Germline V gene sequence: CDR1 SGHVS, CDR2 FQNEAQ. V lost 3 bases and J 4 bases, leaving 20 bases between the germline ends.

This clone was observed once. V usage is TRBV7-9 and J usage is TRBJ2-1; 9 bases match TRBD1. Germline trimming cut 6 bases from V and 12 bases from J; bases unmatched to any gene: 9. The CDR3 totals 13 residues. The V gene's germline CDR1 is SEHNR and CDR2 FQNEAQ (reference sequence). The CDR3 nucleotides read TGTGCCAGCAGGGCCCCTTCGACAGGGGGGCAGTTCTTC. As protein: CASRAPSTGGQFF.

This chain connects TRBV6-5 to TRBJ1-2; no firm D call. Germline CDR1 MNHEY, CDR2 SVGAGI. The CDR3 extends over 14 amino acids. V gave up 4 bases and J gave up 3 bases, with 12 bases separating them. DNA for the CDR3: TGTGCCAGCAGTTTGACTGCGGCGGACTATGGCTACACCTTC. Translation gives CASSLTAADYGYTF.

This chain connects TRBV19 to TRBJ2-7; 9 bases are a match to TRBD2. Germline lookup yields CDR1 LNHDA and CDR2 SQIVND (reference sequence). V lost 6 bases to trimming and J lost 5 bases; unmatched junction nucleotides: 11. CDR3 length equals 15 residues. CDR3 sequence (DNA): TGTGCCAGTAGATTTAGCGGGAGCGCAGGAAACGAGCAGTACTTC. This codes for CASRFSGSAGNEQYF.

The chain has TRBV10-3 and TRBJ1-2, with a possible D match to TRBD1 (6 bases). This CDR3 is 12 amino acids long. V was clipped by 9 bases and J by 4 bases, with 12 bases between them. Looked up from germline, CDR1 is ENHRY and CDR2 is SYGVKD. The CDR3 spells CAIQGQGYGYTF. CDR3 sequence (DNA): TGTGCCATACAGGGCCAGGGCTATGGCTACACCTTC.

The V and J genes are TRBV6-1 and TRBJ1-1, with a tentative D call TRBD1 (5 bases). Trimming removed 5 bases from V and 1 base from J, with 14 bases in between. Germline V gene data show CDR1 as MNHNS and CDR2 as SASEGT. The CDR3 runs 15 residues. The CDR3 region is CASSSRRQKNTEAFF. CDR3 sequence (DNA): TGTGCCAGCAGTTCTCGCCGACAGAAGAACACTGAAGCTTTCTTT.

V is TRBV5-1 and J is TRBJ2-1; D gene uncertain. Between the trimmed V and J ends, which lost 0 bases and 0 bases, there was a span of 10 bases. Germline CDR1 is SGHRS and CDR2 is YFSETQ. This CDR3 is built from 16 residues. For the CDR3, the DNA is TGCGCCAGCAGCTTGGGTCCGCCGAGCTCCTACAATGAGCAGTTCTTC. Protein: CASSLGPPSSYNEQFF. The entire variable domain, with the rest obtained from reference TRBV5-1 and TRBJ2-1, is as follows: KAGVTQTPRYLIKTRGQQVTLSCSPISGHRSVSWYQQTPGQGLQFLFEYFSETQRNKGNFPGRFSGRQFSNSRSEMNVSTLELGDSALYLCASSLGPPSSYNEQFFGPGTRLTVL.

The chain employs TRBV12-5 and TRBJ2-7, with D perhaps matching TRBD1 (6 bases). Germline V gene sequence: CDR1 LGHNT, CDR2 FRNRAP. V lost 1 base, J lost 6 bases, and 10 bases lay in between. This CDR3 comprises 13 residues. The CDR3 here is CASGLEGRGEQYF. The CDR3 DNA follows: TGTGCTAGTGGTTTGGAGGGCAGGGGCGAGCAGTACTTC.

In its sample, this clone was seen a few times. The chain combines TRBV12-3 or TRBV12-4 with TRBJ1-6; D is unclear. Between the trimmed V and J ends, which lost 2 bases and 4 bases, there was a span of 3 bases. The CDR3 loop spans 13 amino acids. The CDR3 DNA reads as TGTGCCAGCAGTTTACAGTATAATTCACCCCTCCACTTT. The encoded protein is CASSLQYNSPLHF.